The 30 T cell receptor beta chains given below trace back to one sample, sequenced in a study of blood T cell repertoires in COVID-19. Produced via immunoSEQ multiplex PCR; TCRdb's table is partial and in-frame only. The data contain a few hundred thousand clones, less than 90% of them singletons. The sequenced sample was PBMCs or T cells enriched from blood (not recorded which). These receptors originate from a woman in her forties or fifties who had recovered from COVID-19.

There are a few counts of this clone. J is TRBJ1-5 and V is TRBV7-9; possible D gene TRBD1, 6 bases. The V end was cut by 1 base, the J end by 6 bases, with 13 bases between. CDR1 is SEHNR and CDR2 is FQNEAQ in the germline V gene (reference sequence). The CDR3 has 15 amino acids. The CDR3 sequence is CASSLDGGAVQPQHF. The CDR3 region has the DNA TGTGCCAGCAGCTTAGATGGGGGCGCGGTTCAGCCCCAGCATTTT.

The rearrangement uses TRBV19 and TRBJ1-1, with D hard to call. This CDR3 has 14 amino acids. The germline CDR1 and CDR2 sequences are LNHDA and SQIVND (reference sequence). V lost 7 bases, J lost 3 bases, and 15 bases lay in between. The CDR3 spells CASTRAGRDTEAFF. CDR3 coding DNA: TGTGCCAGTACCCGAGCGGGCAGAGACACTGAAGCTTTCTTT.

This chain joins TRBV19 and TRBJ1-1; a weak D match, TRBD1 (6 bases). Trimming shortened V by 6 bases and J by 8 bases, and 19 bases separated the two germline ends. The V gene's germline CDR1 is LNHDA and CDR2 SQIVND (reference sequence). The CDR3 is 14 amino acids. CDR3 region: CASSENGQILEAFF. In nucleotides, the CDR3 is TGTGCCAGTAGCGAAAATGGACAGATACTAGAAGCTTTCTTT.

For this clone: A junction end diverges from the germline sequence, so it may reflect a read error. In nucleotides, the CDR3 is TGTGCCAGCAGCGTAGGGGGGGGCTTATATGGCTGCACCTTC. This sequence encodes CASSVGGGLYGCTF. This chain joins TRBV7-2 and TRBJ1-2; TRBD1 is a possible D gene (6 bases). The CDR3 has 14 amino acids. Germline V lookup: CDR1 SGHTA, CDR2 FQGNSA.

This clone was detected once. The V call is TRBV3-1 (or the pseudogene TRBV3-2), the J call TRBJ1-2; no firm D call. Trimming pared 1 base from V and 6 bases from J, leaving 9 bases between. Per germline, CDR1 LGHDT and CDR2 YNNKEL (reference sequence). The CDR3 consists of 13 residues. The CDR3 sequence is CASSQGGLDGYTF. The CDR3 DNA is TGTGCCAGCAGCCAAGGAGGGTTGGATGGCTACACCTTC.

V usage is TRBV7-7 and J usage is TRBJ2-1; 12 bases fit TRBD2. The V and J ends lost 5 bases and 5 bases, in that order; junction bases with no gene match: 7. The CDR3 spans 16 residues. Germline lookup yields CDR1 SSHAT and CDR2 FNYEAQ (reference sequence). Written as DNA, the CDR3 is TGTGCCAGCAGCCTAGGATGGACTAGCGGGAACAATGAGCAGTTCTTC. It codes for CASSLGWTSGNNEQFF.

In its sample, this clone was seen a few times. The chain is built from TRBV30 and TRBJ1-1; no reliable D call. V dropped 3 bases and J dropped 0 bases, with 5 bases sitting between them. The CDR3 runs to 12 residues. The V gene's germline CDR1 is GTSNPN and CDR2 SVGIG (reference sequence). The CDR3: CAWRSMNTEAFF. CDR3 nucleotide sequence: TGTGCCTGGAGGTCCATGAACACTGAAGCTTTCTTT.

The V and J genes are TRBV5-1 and TRBJ2-5; D not resolved. Per the germline V gene, CDR1 is SGHRS and CDR2 is YFSETQ. The CDR3 is made up of 14 amino acids. V was pared by 4 bases and J by 5 bases, with 15 bases between. CDR3 DNA sequence: TGCGCCAGCAGCGCGTCTAGGAGTCAGGAGACCCAGTACTTC. Its translation is CASSASRSQETQYF.

The chain recombines TRBV3-1 (or the pseudogene TRBV3-2) with TRBJ2-7, with 7 bases lining up with TRBD1. V shed 0 bases and J 3 bases; nucleotides not matched to a gene: 17. CDR3 length equals 19 residues. CDR1 LGHDT and CDR2 YNNKEL come from the germline V gene (reference sequence). The CDR3 coding sequence is TGTGCCAGCAGCCAAGAGGTCAGGGGGAAGCAGGGATCCCTCTACGAGCAGTACTTC. It encodes CASSQEVRGKQGSLYEQYF.

This clone was detected only once. CDR3 in amino acids: CASSQPGYNEQFF. The CDR3 region has the DNA TGTGCCAGCAGCCAGCCGGGTTACAATGAGCAGTTCTTC. The gene calls are TRBV4-2 and TRBJ2-1; D gene ambiguous. Germline values: CDR1 LGHNA, CDR2 YNFKEQ. The CDR3 extends over 13 amino acids. Trimming cost V 3 bases and J 4 bases, with 7 bases left between them.

The chain links TRBV19 to TRBJ1-1; 11 bases are shared with TRBD1. This CDR3 is 17 amino acids long. CDR1 and CDR2 from the germline V gene are LNHDA and SQIVND (reference sequence). After removal of 3 bases from V and 0 bases from J, the junction contained 6 bases not matched to a gene. CDR3 DNA sequence: TGTGCCAGTAGTATCGGGACAGGGGGGTCTGTGAACACTGAAGCTTTCTTT. Translation: CASSIGTGGSVNTEAFF.

This clone came up a few times. The CDR3 spells CASSPNTPGTGSADTQYF. CDR3 sequence (DNA): TGTGCCAGTAGCCCGAACACCCCCGGGACAGGGAGTGCAGATACGCAGTATTTT. The chain couples TRBV19 to TRBJ2-3; 9 bases match TRBD1. This CDR3 is 18 amino acids long. J gave up 4 bases and V 6 bases, and 17 bases lay outside the gene matches. Germline V lookup: CDR1 LNHDA, CDR2 SQIVND (reference sequence).

The chain recombines TRBV7-9 with TRBJ1-4; TRBD1 matches at 12 bases. CDR1 SEHNR and CDR2 FQNEAQ come from the germline V gene (reference sequence). With 6 bases clipped from V and 6 bases from J, the junction kept 5 bases outside the gene matches. This CDR3 has 15 amino acids. CDR3 coding DNA: TGTGCCAGCAGGCCAGGGACAGGGGGCTATGAAAAACTGTTTTTT. It codes for CASRPGTGGYEKLFF. The whole variable domain, filled in from reference TRBV7-9 and TRBJ1-4, reads DTGVSQNPRHKITKRGQNVTFRCDPISEHNRLYWYRQTLGQGPEFLTYFQNEAQLEKSRLLSDRFSAERPKGSFSTLEIQRTEQGDSAMYLCASRPGTGGYEKLFFGSGTQLSVL.

The gene calls are TRBV7-6 and TRBJ1-1; 7 positions agree with TRBD1. This CDR3 comprises 15 residues. V trimming: 2 bases; J trimming: 2 bases; junction bases outside the gene matches: 5. Germline V gives CDR1 SGHVS, CDR2 FNYEAQ. Written as DNA, the CDR3 is TGTGCCAGCAGCTTATTTGAGGGGGCCAACACTGAAGCTTTCTTT. It translates to CASSLFEGANTEAFF.

CDR3 DNA: TGTGCCAGTAGTATCCAGGGTATGGGCGGCTACACCTTC. Translating gives CASSIQGMGGYTF. This chain joins TRBV19 and TRBJ1-2; a possible D gene is TRBD1 (5 bases). In germline, CDR1 is LNHDA, CDR2 SQIVND (reference sequence). This CDR3 contains 13 residues. The ends were cut back, 3 bases at V and 8 bases at J, with 13 bases in the middle.

V gene TRBV5-1 combines with J gene TRBJ2-1; D uncertain. The CDR3 runs 15 residues. Germline lookup yields CDR1 SGHRS and CDR2 YFSETQ. V gave up 0 bases and J gave up 3 bases, with 10 bases separating them. The CDR3, as DNA: TGCGCCAGCAGCTTGGCTTCCCTGAGCTACAATGAGCAGTTCTTC. This translates into CASSLASLSYNEQFF.

This clone occurred a few times. The rearrangement joins TRBV9 to TRBJ1-2, with TRBD1 matching over 9 bases. This CDR3 comprises 15 residues. J lost 2 bases, V lost 3 bases, and 5 bases had no gene match. Germline lookup yields CDR1 SGDLS and CDR2 YYNGEE. The DNA of the CDR3 is TGTGCCAGCAGCGCCAGGGGACAGGGAAACTATGGCTACACCTTC. It codes for CASSARGQGNYGYTF. The whole variable domain, filled in from reference TRBV9 and TRBJ1-2, reads DSGVTQTPKHLITATGQRVTLRCSPRSGDLSVYWYQQSLDQGLQFLIQYYNGEERAKGNILERFSAQQFPDLHSELNLSSLELGDSALYFCASSARGQGNYGYTFGSGTRLTVV.

This chain links TRBV5-5 with TRBJ2-5; possibly TRBD2 for D (6 bases). This CDR3 has 13 amino acids. Trimming took 4 bases from V and 10 from J, leaving 17 bases between them. Germline V gene lookup returns CDR1 SGHKS and CDR2 YYEKEE (reference sequence). For the CDR3, the DNA is TGTGCCAGCAGCAGGGAGGCGGGAATGGTCCAGTACTTC. This codes for CASSREAGMVQYF. Using reference TRBV5-5 and TRBJ2-5 for the parts outside the CDR3, the full variable domain is DAGVTQSPTHLIKTRGQQVTLRCSPISGHKSVSWYQQVLGQGPQFIFQYYEKEERGRGNFPDRFSARQFPNYSSELNVNALLLGDSALYLCASSREAGMVQYFGPGTRLLVL.

The chain is built from TRBV11-3 and TRBJ1-1; 9 nucleotides match TRBD1. The V gene end was trimmed by 5 bases and the J gene end by 7 bases; junction bases not matched to a gene: 5. The CDR3 consists of 13 residues. The germline V gene has CDR1 SGHNT and CDR2 YENEEA. CDR3 sequence: CASSTETGGEAFF. The CDR3 DNA reads as TGTGCCAGCAGCACCGAGACAGGGGGTGAAGCTTTCTTT.

The chain couples TRBV14 to TRBJ1-3; D is unclear. Trimming left V 5 bases short and J 2 bases short, with 16 bases between. This CDR3 has 16 amino acids. Germline CDR1 SGHDN, CDR2 FVKESK. Written as DNA, the CDR3 is TGTGCCAGCAGCGGAGCCTCTTACTGGGCTGGAAACACCATATATTTT. Protein sequence: CASSGASYWAGNTIYF.

CDR3 coding DNA: TGTGCCAGCAGTTACTCACCACCAGCAACTAATGAAAAACTGTTTTTT. This encodes CASSYSPPATNEKLFF. J is TRBJ1-4 and V is TRBV6-5, with no clear D. The germline CDR1 and CDR2 sequences are MNHEY and SVGAGI. Trimming stripped 0 bases from V and 0 bases from J, with 8 bases between. This CDR3 is 16 amino acids long.

A single count supports this clone. This chain connects TRBV20-1 to TRBJ1-1, with TRBD1 matching over 8 bases. V gave up 4 bases and J gave up 7 bases; unmatched junction bases: 2. CDR1 and CDR2 from the germline V gene are DFQATT and SNEGSKA (reference sequence). The CDR3 sequence is 11 residues long. This CDR3 is CSATGGGEAFF. For the CDR3, the DNA is TGCAGTGCTACAGGGGGCGGTGAAGCTTTCTTT.

The rearrangement links TRBV5-1 to TRBJ1-4; maybe TRBD1 (5 bases). Germline V gene sequence: CDR1 SGHRS, CDR2 YFSETQ. V lost 5 bases to trimming and J lost 0 bases, with 14 bases between them. CDR3 size: 16 residues. The CDR3 loop is CASSRSGGATNEKLFF. The CDR3 coding sequence is TGCGCCAGCAGTCGGTCGGGGGGAGCAACTAATGAAAAACTGTTTTTT.

The chain carries TRBV5-4 and TRBJ1-4; TRBD1 matches 8 bases. Germline loops: CDR1 SGHNT, CDR2 YYREEE (reference sequence). This CDR3 region has 15 residues. The V segment lost 4 bases and the J segment 7 bases; nucleotides outside the gene matches: 9. The CDR3 coding sequence is TGTGCCAGCAGCCCCAGACAGGGGCAGGTTGAAAAACTGTTTTTT. Protein sequence: CASSPRQGQVEKLFF.

The rearrangement uses TRBV6-5 and TRBJ1-2; 8 bases fit TRBD1. Germline V CDR1 and CDR2: MNHEY, SVGAGI. Trimming at V came to 0 bases and at J to 6 bases, leaving 3 bases not matched to a gene. The CDR3 totals 14 residues. This CDR3 reads CASSYSQGANGYTF. The CDR3 DNA follows: TGTGCCAGCAGTTACTCCCAGGGGGCCAATGGCTACACCTTC.

The chain carries TRBV6-1 and TRBJ1-3, with D possibly matching TRBD1 (5 bases). This CDR3 is built from 13 residues. Germline CDR1 MNHNS, CDR2 SASEGT. The germline V and J ends were trimmed by 3 bases and 7 bases, with 10 bases remaining between them. CDR3 sequence (DNA): TGTGCCAGCAGTGATCAGGGTTGGAACACCATATATTTT. It is translated as CASSDQGWNTIYF.

This chain uses TRBV19 with TRBJ1-3; D possibly corresponds to TRBD1 (5 bases). Looked up from germline, CDR1 is LNHDA and CDR2 is SQIVND (reference sequence). V was trimmed by 3 bases and J by 0 bases, leaving 9 bases between them. This CDR3 is built from 15 residues. The CDR3 sequence: CASSITGSSGNTIYF. In DNA form, the CDR3 reads TGTGCCAGTAGTATCACAGGATCCTCTGGAAACACCATATATTTT.

The gene calls are TRBV27 and TRBJ2-1; TRBD1 agrees at 10 bases. V gave up 4 bases and J gave up 9 bases; unmatched junction bases: 9. Germline loops: CDR1 MNHEY, CDR2 SMNVEV (reference sequence). CDR3 length: 15 amino acids. The CDR3 DNA reads TGTGCCAGCAGTTGGGGGACAGGGGCGTTCGGTGAGCAGTTCTTC. This encodes CASSWGTGAFGEQFF.

The V call is TRBV5-4, the J call TRBJ2-1; 13 bases are shared with TRBD2. Germline V gene data show CDR1 as SGHNT and CDR2 as YYREEE (reference sequence). The CDR3 spans 16 residues. V dropped 4 bases and J dropped 8; count of bases not matched to a gene: 9. CDR3 bases: TGTGCCAGCAGCCCCGGGGGGACTAGCGGGATTGATGAGCAGTTCTTC. Translation: CASSPGGTSGIDEQFF. Variable domain in full (rest from reference TRBV5-4 and TRBJ2-1): ETGVTQSPTHLIKTRGQQVTLRCSSQSGHNTVSWYQQALGQGPQFIFQYYREEENGRGNFPPRFSGLQFPNYSSELNVNALELDDSALYLCASSPGGTSGIDEQFFGPGTRLTVL.

This clone was counted a few times. This rearrangement joins TRBV6-5 to TRBJ1-1; 7 nucleotides agree with TRBD1. V was clipped by 5 bases and J by 7 bases; unmatched bases: 7. CDR3 length equals 13 residues. Germline assignment: CDR1 MNHEY and CDR2 SVGAGI. CDR3 amino acids: CASSNRGADEAFF. CDR3 in DNA: TGTGCCAGCAGTAACAGGGGCGCGGATGAAGCTTTCTTT.